Below, 20 T cell receptor beta chains from the same sample are listed, as sequenced in a study of tumor and adjacent non-tumor tissue in lung cancer. A modified ARM-PCR protocol with three rounds of nested PCR amplified TCRbeta. One entry per CDR3 protein results from TCRdb running MiXCR on the multiplex PCR reads. The sample contains 40,000 to 45,000 distinct CDR3 sequences, around three fifths of which appear only once. No cell sorting was done before RNA was extracted from the tissue. This non-tumor lung sample came from over 3 cm beyond the tumor edge. Source material: distant non-tumor lung tissue. These receptor sequences come from a man aged 45-60 years with non-small cell lung cancer.

The rearrangement joins TRBV28 to TRBJ2-3; 13 nucleotides match TRBD2. Losses at the gene ends were 7 bases for V and 5 bases for J; bases not matched to a gene: 18. CDR1 MDHEN and CDR2 SYDVKM come from the germline V gene. The CDR3 has 19 residues. The CDR3 sequence: CASMGDNGTSGALGDTQYF. CDR3 sequence (DNA): TGTGCCAGCATGGGTGACAACGGGACTAGCGGGGCCCTGGGAGATACGCAGTATTTT. The variable domain in full, completed from reference TRBV28 and TRBJ2-3, reads DVKVTQSSRYLVKRTGEKVFLECVQDMDHENMFWYRQDPGLGLRLIYFSYDVKMKEKGDIPEGYSVSREKKERFSLILESASTNQTSMYLCASMGDNGTSGALGDTQYFGPGTRLTVL.

Ten or more counts support this clonotype. This chain joins TRBV7-8 and TRBJ1-2, with D uncertain. Germline V lookup: CDR1 SGHVS, CDR2 FQNEAQ. The CDR3 loop spans 11 amino acids. Trimming shortened V by 0 bases and J by 12 bases, and 8 bases separated the two germline ends. Here the CDR3 reads CASSLAGWHTF. The CDR3 bases are TGTGCCAGCAGCTTAGCGGGGTGGCACACCTTC. The full variable domain, completed using reference TRBV7-8 and TRBJ1-2, is GAGVSQSPRYKVAKRGQDVALRCDPISGHVSLFWYQQALGQGPEFLTYFQNEAQLDKSGLPSDRFFAERPEGSVSTLKIQRTQQEDSAVYLCASSLAGWHTFGSGTRLTVV.

This clonotype is deemed medium-sized. This chain connects TRBV29-1 to TRBJ2-1, with D unresolved. In germline, CDR1 is SQVTM, CDR2 ANQGSEA. Between the trimmed V and J ends, which lost 7 bases and 4 bases, there was a span of 8 bases. This CDR3 has 11 amino acids. CDR3 sequence reads: CSGEGYNEQFF. The CDR3 coding sequence is TGCAGCGGGGAAGGGTACAATGAGCAGTTCTTC.

About this clonotype itself: Possible read error: a much larger clone is one base away. J is TRBJ1-2 and V is TRBV7-9; 8 bases fit TRBD1. This CDR3 has 18 amino acids. Germline values: CDR1 SEHNR, CDR2 FQNEAQ (reference sequence). In DNA form, the CDR3 reads TGTGCCAGCAACTTAGCCGGCACCGGGACAGGAACAAACTATGGCTACACCTTC. Protein product: CASNLAGTGTGTNYGYTF.

The sample holds many counts of this clonotype. The J gene is TRBJ2-3, the V gene TRBV20-1; D may be TRBD2 (6 bases). This CDR3 is 10 amino acids long. Trimming stripped 6 bases from V and 9 bases from J, with 10 bases between. Germline V lookup: CDR1 DFQATT, CDR2 SNEGSKA (reference sequence). The chain's CDR3 is CSAGTETQYF. The CDR3 bases are TGCAGTGCCGGGACTGAGACGCAGTATTTT.

V usage is TRBV6-6 and J usage is TRBJ2-1; D gene uncertain. The germline V gene has CDR1 MNHNY and CDR2 SVGAGI (reference sequence). V dropped 0 bases and J dropped 8 bases, with 14 bases sitting between them. The CDR3 consists of 15 residues. DNA of the CDR3: TGTGCCAGCAGTTACTCCCTTCTGGCCATGGATGAGCAGTTCTTC. This encodes CASSYSLLAMDEQFF.

With respect to this clonotype: A much more abundant neighbour one base away suggests this may be a read error. The V gene is TRBV21-1, the J gene TRBJ2-2; the table's D call, TRBD1, was not checked against the DNA. TRBV21-1 is given as a pseudogene. The CDR3 runs to 15 residues. The CDR3 DNA reads as TGTGCCTGCAGCCTAGGGGGCCAGAACACCGGGGAGCTGTTTTTT. This sequence encodes CACSLGGQNTGELFF.

The sample holds a few counts of this clonotype. A clone one base away is much larger, so this may be a read error. The gene calls are TRBV10-2 and TRBJ1-2; no clear D gene. Germline CDR1 is WSHSY and CDR2 is SAAADI. The CDR3 length is 13 residues. In DNA form, the CDR3 reads TGCGGCAGCAGTGAGTCAGGTTCCTATGGCTACACCTTC. Encoded protein: CGSSESGSYGYTF.

This sequence joins TRBV20-1 and TRBJ1-5; no definite D call. Germline values: CDR1 DFQATT, CDR2 SNEGSKA (reference sequence). The CDR3 runs to 13 residues. CDR3 in DNA: TGCAGAGCCGCGGCGGTCGGTGGGCAGCCCCAGCATTTT. This sequence encodes CRAAAVGGQPQHF.

To note about this clonotype: At one end the junction does not follow the germline gene, possibly because of a read error. The chain recombines TRBV6-1 with TRBJ2-7; D perhaps matches TRBD2 (5 bases). Germline V gives CDR1 MNHNS, CDR2 SASEGT. The CDR3 length is 12 residues. For the CDR3, the DNA is TGTGCCAGTAGTGAGGGCGGTGTCGAGCAGCACTTT. Translating gives CASSEGGVEQHF.

With regard to this clonotype: The CDR3 end shows no conserved phenylalanine or tryptophan, and so a read error is likely. Because the CDR3's place on the DNA is in doubt, the DNA is left out and the CDR3 is given as listed by TCRdb. The rearrangement links TRBV11-2 to TRBJ2-7; the table's D gene call, TRBD2, was not cross checked with the DNA. The CDR3 is 18 residues long, ends included. The germline V gene encodes CDR1 SGHAT and CDR2 FQNNGV. The CDR3 sequence: CASSSGTSPTRLSYELYL.

Comment on this clonotype: Germline and junction disagree at one end, which may indicate a read error. The CDR3 nucleotides read TGTGCTAGTATAGAGGGACAAGAGCAGTACTTT. Translation: CASIEGQEQYF. This rearrangement joins TRBV19 to TRBJ2-7; a possible D gene is TRBD1 (6 bases). CDR1 and CDR2 (germline): LNHDA, SQIVND (reference sequence). The CDR3 totals 11 residues.

A remark on this clonotype: A read error may explain this, as a much larger clone is one base away. The V gene is TRBV12-3 or TRBV12-4, the J gene TRBJ1-5, with a weak D call TRBD1 (6 bases). The CDR3 is 14 amino acids. CDR3 sequence reads: CASSFGQSNQRQHF. In nucleotides, the CDR3 is TGTGCCAGCAGTTTCGGACAGAGCAATCAGCGCCAGCATTTT.

Notes on this clonotype: An end of the junction does not agree with germline; a read error may underlie this. This chain joins TRBV12-3 or TRBV12-4 and TRBJ1-1, with D perhaps TRBD1 (6 bases). The CDR3 totals 13 residues. The CDR3: CTSSPRRDTEVFF. The CDR3 bases are TGTACCAGCAGCCCGAGACGGGACACTGAAGTTTTCTTT.

On this clonotype itself: Relative to the germline gene, one junction end is altered; a read error may explain this. The chain is built from TRBV6-5 and TRBJ1-2; D not resolved. From germline, CDR1 is MNHEY and CDR2 SVGAGI. The CDR3 sequence is 14 residues long. This CDR3 is CVSNYNRQNYGYTF. Written as DNA, the CDR3 is TGTGTCAGCAATTACAACCGGCAGAATTATGGCTACACCTTC.

The gene calls are TRBV7-9 and TRBJ2-7; a possible D gene is TRBD1 (5 bases). Trimming took off 1 base at V and 2 bases at J, with 18 bases between the two ends. Germline V gives CDR1 SEHNR, CDR2 FQNEAQ (reference sequence). The CDR3 covers 17 residues. The CDR3 region has the DNA TGTGCCAGCAGCTTAGGCGTTTCCACAGGAGACCCCTACGAGCAGTACTTC. Its protein is CASSLGVSTGDPYEQYF. The full variable domain, completed using reference TRBV7-9 and TRBJ2-7, is DTGVSQNPRHKITKRGQNVTFRCDPISEHNRLYWYRQTLGQGPEFLTYFQNEAQLEKSRLLSDRFSAERPKGSFSTLEIQRTEQGDSAMYLCASSLGVSTGDPYEQYFGPGTRLTVT.

For this clonotype: Relative to the germline gene, one junction end is altered; a read error may explain this. The rearrangement uses TRBV29-1 and TRBJ2-5, with D uncertain. The length of the CDR3 is 15 residues. From germline, CDR1 is SQVTM and CDR2 ANQGSEA. Here the CDR3 reads CSVESPGQSQETQYF. The CDR3 nucleotides are TGCAGTGTTGAAAGCCCCGGGCAGAGCCAAGAGACCCAGTACTTC.

In regard to this clonotype: A much larger clone lies one base from this, so it may be a read error. This CDR3 is missing its conserved last phenylalanine or tryptophan, likely due to a read error. The DNA is omitted, as the CDR3 cannot be located on it reliably, and the CDR3 follows TCRdb's listing. The chain employs TRBV28 and TRBJ2-1; TRBD1, the D gene given by the table, was not confirmed from the DNA. CDR1 and CDR2 from the germline V gene are MDHEN and SYDVKM. The CDR3 is 12 residues long, counting both termini. The chain's CDR3 is CASSFLTGGRVI.

With regard to this clonotype: The junction shows a germline mismatch at one end, possibly a read error. The gene calls are TRBV7-2 and TRBJ2-1; D possibly matches TRBD1 or TRBD2 (5 bases each). The CDR3 extends over 16 amino acids. CDR1 and CDR2 (germline): SGHTA, FQGNSA. The CDR3 sequence is CVSSLSLAERGNEQFF. In nucleotides, the CDR3 is TGTGTCAGCAGCTTAAGTCTAGCCGAGAGGGGCAATGAGCAGTTCTTC.

This clonotype was counted a few times. One end of the junction does not line up with germline, which may come from a read error. This sequence joins TRBV12-3 or TRBV12-4 and TRBJ2-3, with D possibly being TRBD1 or TRBD2 (5 bases each). The CDR3 has 15 amino acids. In DNA, the CDR3 is TGTGCCAGCCGTTTCCGGGCAGGGACGCGAGATACGCAGTATTTT. This sequence encodes CASRFRAGTRDTQYF.